This T cell receptor beta chain was captured by sequencing in a study of vaccination effects on CD4 cells after COVID-19. Antigen-specific CD4+ T cells were first expanded with viral peptide pools by the ViraFEST assay and only then sequenced. The culture ran for 10 days, and then CD4+ T cells were isolated. According to the study, vaccine recipients showed no prior SARS-CoV-2 infection and negative nucleocapsid antibodies. The ends were cut back, 3 bases at V and 9 bases at J, with 16 bases in the middle. Germline CDR1 and CDR2: SGHRS and YFSETQ. The CDR3 runs 15 residues. As regards this clone: The antigen is undetermined.

Measured with immunoSEQ multiplex PCR; TCRdb has only the in-frame clones, and not every one. The sample holds about 65,000 clones; around 77% are singletons and the top ten take around 2.7%. This sequence originates from a human donor who received a COVID-19 vaccine. This sample comprised CD4+ T cells from PBMCs cultured with HCoV-NL63 spike peptides, obtained before COVID-19 vaccination. The chain has TRBV5-1 and TRBJ1-6, with D possibly being TRBD1 (5 bases). The CDR3 sequence is CASSSGLLGGSPLHF. The CDR3 DNA follows: TGCGCCAGCAGCTCGGGGCTCCTCGGCGGTTCACCCCTCCACTTT.